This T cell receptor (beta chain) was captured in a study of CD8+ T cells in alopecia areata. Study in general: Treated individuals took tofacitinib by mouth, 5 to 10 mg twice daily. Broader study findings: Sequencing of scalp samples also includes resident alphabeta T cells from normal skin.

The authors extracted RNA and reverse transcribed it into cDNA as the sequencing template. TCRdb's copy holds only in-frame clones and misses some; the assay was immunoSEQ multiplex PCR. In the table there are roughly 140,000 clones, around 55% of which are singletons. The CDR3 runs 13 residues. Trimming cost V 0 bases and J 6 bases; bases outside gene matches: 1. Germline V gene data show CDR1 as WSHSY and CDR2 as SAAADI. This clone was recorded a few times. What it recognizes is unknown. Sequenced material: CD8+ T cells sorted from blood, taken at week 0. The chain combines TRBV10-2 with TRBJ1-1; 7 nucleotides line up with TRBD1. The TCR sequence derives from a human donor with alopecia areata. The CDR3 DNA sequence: TGCGCCAGCAGTGAGTCAACAGGGGCTGAAGCTTTCTTT. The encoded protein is CASSESTGAEAFF.